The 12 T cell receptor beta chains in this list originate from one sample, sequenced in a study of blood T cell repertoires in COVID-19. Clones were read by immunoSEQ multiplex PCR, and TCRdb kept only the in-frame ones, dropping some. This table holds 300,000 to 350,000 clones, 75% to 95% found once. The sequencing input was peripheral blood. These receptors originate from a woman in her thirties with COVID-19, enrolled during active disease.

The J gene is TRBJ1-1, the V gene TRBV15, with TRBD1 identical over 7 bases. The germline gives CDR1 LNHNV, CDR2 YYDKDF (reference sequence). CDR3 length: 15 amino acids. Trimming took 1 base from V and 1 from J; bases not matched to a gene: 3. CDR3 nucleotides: TGTGCCACCAGCAGAGTGGGACAGCCGAACACTGAAGCTTTCTTT. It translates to CATSRVGQPNTEAFF.

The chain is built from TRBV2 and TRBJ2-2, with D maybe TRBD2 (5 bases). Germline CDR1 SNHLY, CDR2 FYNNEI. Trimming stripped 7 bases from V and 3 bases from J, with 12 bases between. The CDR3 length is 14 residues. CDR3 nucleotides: TGTGCCAGCAAGGACCCGCGGGACACCGGGGAGCTGTTTTTT. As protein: CASKDPRDTGELFF. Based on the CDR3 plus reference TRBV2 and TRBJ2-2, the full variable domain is EPEVTQTPSHQVTQMGQEVILRCVPISNHLYFYWYRQILGQKVEFLVSFYNNEISEKSEIFDDQFSVERPDGSNFTLKIRSTKLEDSAMYFCASKDPRDTGELFFGEGSRLTVL.

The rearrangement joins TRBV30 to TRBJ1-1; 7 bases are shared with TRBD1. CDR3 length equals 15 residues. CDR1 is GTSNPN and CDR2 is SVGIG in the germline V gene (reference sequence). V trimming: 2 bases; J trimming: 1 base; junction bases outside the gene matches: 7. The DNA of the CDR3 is TGTGCCTGGAGTCCCTCATACAGGGGGAACACTGAAGCTTTCTTT. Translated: CAWSPSYRGNTEAFF.

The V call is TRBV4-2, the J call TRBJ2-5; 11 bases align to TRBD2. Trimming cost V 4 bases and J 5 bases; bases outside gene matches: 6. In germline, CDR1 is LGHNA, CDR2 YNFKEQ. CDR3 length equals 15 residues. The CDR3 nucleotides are TGTGCCAGCAGCCCTCCGACTAGCGGGATGGAGACCCAGTACTTC. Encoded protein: CASSPPTSGMETQYF.

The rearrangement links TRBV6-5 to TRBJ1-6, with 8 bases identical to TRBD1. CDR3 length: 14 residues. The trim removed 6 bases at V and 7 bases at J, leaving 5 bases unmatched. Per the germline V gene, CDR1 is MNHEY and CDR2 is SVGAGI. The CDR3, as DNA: TGTGCCAGCAGACTTGGACAGGGAAATTCACCCCTCCACTTT. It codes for CASRLGQGNSPLHF.

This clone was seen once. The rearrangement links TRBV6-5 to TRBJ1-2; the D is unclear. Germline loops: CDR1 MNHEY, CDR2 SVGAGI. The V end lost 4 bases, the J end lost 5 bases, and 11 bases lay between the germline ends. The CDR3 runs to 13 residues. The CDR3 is CASSLRGEYGYTF. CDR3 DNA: TGTGCCAGCAGTTTGCGGGGTGAATATGGCTACACCTTC.

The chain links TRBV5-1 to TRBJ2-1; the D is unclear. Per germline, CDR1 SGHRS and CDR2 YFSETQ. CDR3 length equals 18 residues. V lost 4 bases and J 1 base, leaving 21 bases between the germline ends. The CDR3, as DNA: TGCGCCAGCAGCAGATTGAAAGGAATCATGAGGTCCTACAATGAGCAGTTCTTC. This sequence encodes CASSRLKGIMRSYNEQFF.

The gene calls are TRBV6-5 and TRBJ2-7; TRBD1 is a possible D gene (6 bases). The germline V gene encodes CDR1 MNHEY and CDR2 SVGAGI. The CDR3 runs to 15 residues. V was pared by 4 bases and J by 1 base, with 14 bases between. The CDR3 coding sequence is TGTGCCAGCAGTTTAACAGGGATGGGTTCCTACGAGCAGTACTTC. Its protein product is CASSLTGMGSYEQYF.

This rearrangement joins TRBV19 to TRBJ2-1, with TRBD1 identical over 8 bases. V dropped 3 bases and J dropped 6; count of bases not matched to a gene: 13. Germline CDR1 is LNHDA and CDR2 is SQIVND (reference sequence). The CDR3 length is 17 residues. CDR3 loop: CASSIGSGRGPVNEQFF. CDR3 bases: TGTGCCAGTAGTATTGGTTCGGGCAGGGGGCCCGTCAATGAGCAGTTCTTC.

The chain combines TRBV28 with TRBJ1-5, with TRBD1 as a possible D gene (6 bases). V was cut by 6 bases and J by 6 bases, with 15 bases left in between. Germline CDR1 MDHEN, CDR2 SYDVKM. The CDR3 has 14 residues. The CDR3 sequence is CASSPGTTIQPQHF. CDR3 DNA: TGTGCCAGCAGCCCCGGGACAACCATTCAGCCCCAGCATTTT.

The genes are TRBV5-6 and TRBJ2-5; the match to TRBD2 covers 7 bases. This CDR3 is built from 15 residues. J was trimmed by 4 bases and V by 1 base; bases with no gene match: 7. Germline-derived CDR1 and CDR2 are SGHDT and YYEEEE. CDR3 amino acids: CASSLLSGGGETQYF. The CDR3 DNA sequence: TGTGCCAGCAGCTTGTTGTCGGGAGGAGGAGAGACCCAGTACTTC.

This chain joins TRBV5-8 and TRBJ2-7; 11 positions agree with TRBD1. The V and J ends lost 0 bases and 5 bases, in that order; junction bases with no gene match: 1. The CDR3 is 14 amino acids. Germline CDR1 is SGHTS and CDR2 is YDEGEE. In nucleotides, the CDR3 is TGTGCCAGCAGCTTGGGGGACAGGGGGAACGAGCAGTACTTC. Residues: CASSLGDRGNEQYF.